This T cell receptor beta chain was found in a study of blood T cell repertoires in COVID-19. Study at large: Collection of acute and convalescent COVID-19 samples took place in the United States, Italy and Spain. T cells, B-cell-depleted T cells, or PBMCs supplied cDNA or gDNA.

CDR1 SGHNT and CDR2 YYREEE come from the germline V gene (reference sequence). This CDR3 spans 16 amino acids. Between the trimmed V and J ends, which lost 0 bases and 5 bases, there was a span of 17 bases. In the study's own analysis: Reference gene primer amplification gave estimated nucleated cell counts. TCRdb's copy holds only in-frame clones and misses some; the assay was immunoSEQ multiplex PCR. V, J and clone size are taken as reported in that table, and D and trimming were inferred from the DNA itself. The sample has fewer than 350,000 clones; about 88% are singletons. This clone was seen a single time. One Seattle source followed patients from active infection through their disease course.

Sequencing was done on a sample of peripheral blood. The source is a woman between 65 and 79 years old with COVID-19, enrolled during active disease. The V gene is TRBV5-4, the J gene TRBJ1-1; tentative D call: TRBD1 (5 bases). Here the CDR3 DNA reads TGTGCCAGCAGCTTGGCCCCCGGGGGGGTGCAGACTGAAGCTTTCTTT. Translating gives CASSLAPGGVQTEAFF.